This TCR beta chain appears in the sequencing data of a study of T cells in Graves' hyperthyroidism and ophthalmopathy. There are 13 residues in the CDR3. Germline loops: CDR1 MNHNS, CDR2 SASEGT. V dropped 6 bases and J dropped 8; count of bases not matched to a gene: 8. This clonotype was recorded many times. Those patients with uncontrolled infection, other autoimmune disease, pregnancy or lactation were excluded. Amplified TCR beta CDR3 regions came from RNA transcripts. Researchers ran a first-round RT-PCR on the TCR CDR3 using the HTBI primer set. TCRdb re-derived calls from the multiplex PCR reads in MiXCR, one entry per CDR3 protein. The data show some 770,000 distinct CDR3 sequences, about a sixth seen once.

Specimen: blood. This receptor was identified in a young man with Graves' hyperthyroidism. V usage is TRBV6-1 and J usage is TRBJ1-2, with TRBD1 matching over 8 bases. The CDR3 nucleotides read TGTGCCAGCAGGGGGACAGGTCGTGGCGGCTACACCTTC. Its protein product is CASRGTGRGGYTF.